This T cell receptor (beta chain) stems from a study of T-cell memory formation after mild COVID-19. Findings and limits, study-wide: Clones that contracted from day 15 to 85 were balanced CD4/CD8, while later expanders leaned CD4+. Confirmation was lacking for SARS-CoV-2 specificity of second-wave clones that peaked on day 37.

This clonotype was found a few times. Its antigen is not known. One entry per CDR3 protein, called by TCRdb with MiXCR from the 5' RACE reads. The table has about 150,000 distinct CDR3 sequences, about 23% seen once. Material for sequencing was PBMCs or a T cell subset sorted from them (not recorded which). The source of this sequence is an adult woman who had mild COVID-19 (a few samples of this study predate the infection). Cell type and time point are not known.

CDR3 loop: CSARETGALNYGYTF. The DNA of the CDR3 is TGCAGTGCTAGAGAGACAGGGGCCCTTAACTATGGCTACACCTTC. The chain uses TRBV20-1 and TRBJ1-2; TRBD1 matches 8 bases. The CDR3 length is 15 residues. With 0 bases clipped from V and 1 base from J, the junction kept 4 bases outside the gene matches. Germline CDR1 reads DFQATT; CDR2 reads SNEGSKA (reference sequence).